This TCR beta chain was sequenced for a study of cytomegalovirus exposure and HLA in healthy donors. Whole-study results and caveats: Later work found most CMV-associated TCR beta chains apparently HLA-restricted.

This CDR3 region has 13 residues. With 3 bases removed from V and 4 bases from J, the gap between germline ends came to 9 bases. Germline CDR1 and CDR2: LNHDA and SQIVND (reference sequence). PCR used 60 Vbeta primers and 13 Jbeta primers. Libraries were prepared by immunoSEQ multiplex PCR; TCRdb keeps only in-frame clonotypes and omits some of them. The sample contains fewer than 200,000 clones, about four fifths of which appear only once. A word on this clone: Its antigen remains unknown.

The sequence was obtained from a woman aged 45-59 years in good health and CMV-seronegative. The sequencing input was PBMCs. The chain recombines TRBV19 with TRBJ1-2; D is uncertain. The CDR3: CASSMVQIYGYTF. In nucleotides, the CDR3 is TGTGCCAGTAGTATGGTCCAGATCTATGGCTACACCTTC.